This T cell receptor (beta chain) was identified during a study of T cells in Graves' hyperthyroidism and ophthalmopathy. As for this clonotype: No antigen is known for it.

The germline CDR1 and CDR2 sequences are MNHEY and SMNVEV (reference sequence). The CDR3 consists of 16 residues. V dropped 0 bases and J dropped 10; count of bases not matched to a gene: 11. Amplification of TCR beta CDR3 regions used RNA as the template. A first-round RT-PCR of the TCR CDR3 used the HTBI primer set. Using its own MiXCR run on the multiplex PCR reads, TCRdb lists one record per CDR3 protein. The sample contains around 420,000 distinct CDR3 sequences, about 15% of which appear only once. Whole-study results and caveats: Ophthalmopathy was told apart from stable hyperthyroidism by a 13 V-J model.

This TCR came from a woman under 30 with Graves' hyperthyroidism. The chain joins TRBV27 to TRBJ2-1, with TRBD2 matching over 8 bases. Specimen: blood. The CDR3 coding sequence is TGTGCCAGCAGTTTATCGCAGGGGACTAGGTTAAACGAGCAGTTCTTC. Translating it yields CASSLSQGTRLNEQFF.